This TCR beta chain emerged from a study of chemoradiotherapy in HPV16-positive cancers. The wider study: Candidate HPV-specific T-cell clones and common TCR motifs came from functional assays in a couple of HPV16-positive patients.

Here immunoSEQ multiplex PCR was the method, and the copy in TCRdb shows in-frame clones only, minus some. Of about 2,600 clones listed, approximately 90% are singletons. On this clone: Antigen specificity is unknown.

Trimming removed 10 bases at V and 2 bases at J, with 8 bases between. The CDR3 is 11 amino acids. The V gene's germline CDR1 is MNHNS and CDR2 SASEGT. Overall study findings and caveats: For HPV16-positive patients, expanding HPV-responsive T cells associated with longer recurrence-free survival. Non-HPV-specific T cells did not expand in tumors during treatment, whereas candidate HPV-specific clones and E7-related motifs did.

The chain uses TRBV6-1 and TRBJ1-2; unclear D gene. Sample: tumor tissue, taken from a patient who underwent chemoradiotherapy. The TCR sequence derives from a human donor with HPV-associated anogenital cancer. This chain's CDR3 is CATRGNYGYTF. DNA of the CDR3: TGTGCCACCCGGGGAAACTATGGCTACACCTTC.